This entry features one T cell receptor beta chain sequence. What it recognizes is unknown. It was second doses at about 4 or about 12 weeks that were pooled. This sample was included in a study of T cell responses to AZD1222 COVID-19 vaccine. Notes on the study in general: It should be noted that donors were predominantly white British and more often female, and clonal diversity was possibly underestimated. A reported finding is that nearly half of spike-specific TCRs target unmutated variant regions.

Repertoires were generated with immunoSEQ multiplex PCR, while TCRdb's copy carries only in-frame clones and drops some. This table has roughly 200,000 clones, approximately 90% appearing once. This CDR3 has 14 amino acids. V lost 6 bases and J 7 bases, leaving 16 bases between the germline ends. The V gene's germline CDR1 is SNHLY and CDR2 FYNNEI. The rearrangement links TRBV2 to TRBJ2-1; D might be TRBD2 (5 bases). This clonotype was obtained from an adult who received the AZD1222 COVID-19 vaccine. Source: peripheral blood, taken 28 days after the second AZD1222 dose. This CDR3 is CASRIVLGRNEQFF. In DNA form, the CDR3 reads TGTGCCAGCAGAATCGTTCTTGGGAGAAATGAGCAGTTCTTC.